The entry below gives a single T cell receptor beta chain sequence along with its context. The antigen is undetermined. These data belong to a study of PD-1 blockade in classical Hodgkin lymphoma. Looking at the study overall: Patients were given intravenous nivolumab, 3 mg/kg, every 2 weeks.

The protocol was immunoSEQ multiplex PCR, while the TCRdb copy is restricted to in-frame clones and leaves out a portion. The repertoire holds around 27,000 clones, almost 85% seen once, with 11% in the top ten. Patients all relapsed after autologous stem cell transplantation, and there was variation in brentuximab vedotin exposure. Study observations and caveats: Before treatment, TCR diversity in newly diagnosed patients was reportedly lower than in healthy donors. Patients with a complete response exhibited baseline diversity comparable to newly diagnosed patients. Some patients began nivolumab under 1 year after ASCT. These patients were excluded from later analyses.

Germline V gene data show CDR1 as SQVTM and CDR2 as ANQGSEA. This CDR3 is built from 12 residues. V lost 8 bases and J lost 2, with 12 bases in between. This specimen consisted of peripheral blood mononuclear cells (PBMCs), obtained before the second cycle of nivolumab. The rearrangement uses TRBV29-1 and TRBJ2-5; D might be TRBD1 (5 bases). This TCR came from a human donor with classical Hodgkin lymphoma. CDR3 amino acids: CSYDRGQETQYF. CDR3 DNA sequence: TGCAGCTATGACAGAGGACAAGAGACCCAGTACTTC.